What follows describes a single T cell receptor beta chain. As yet, its antigen is unknown. This specimen belongs to a study of identical twins. Study outcomes and limitations: Researchers reported excess low generation probability among twin-shared out-of-frame alpha sequences. Excess sharing between twins was weaker in beta out-of-frame sequences. Models underpredicted monozygotic twin sharing of out-of-frame TCR alpha.

CDR1 MNHEY and CDR2 SMNVEV come from the germline V gene (reference sequence). Trimming stripped 5 bases from V and 7 bases from J, with 14 bases between. The CDR3 covers 13 residues. It was template switching that added a universal primer site, and there were unique molecular identifiers on the cDNA. A single record per CDR3 protein comes from TCRdb applying MiXCR to the 5' RACE reads. The sample records approximately 1.8 million distinct CDR3 sequences, about 30% being singletons. This clonotype was sampled from a newborn girl in good health. The chain joins TRBV27 to TRBJ1-2, with a possible D match to TRBD1 (6 bases). The sequenced sample was cord blood. CDR3 residues: CASSDGQTSGYTF. As DNA, the CDR3 is TGTGCCAGCAGTGACGGACAGACCTCTGGCTACACCTTC.